One sample yielded the 15 T cell receptor beta chains listed below, sequenced in a study of technical replicates of blood from several donors. Method: immunoSEQ multiplex PCR; TCRdb's copy keeps in-frame clones and lacks some. The data contain approximately 70,000 clones, roughly 98% of them singletons. Material: T cells isolated from PBMCs. The receptors stem from a human donor in good health.

The chain has TRBV5-5 and TRBJ2-1; TRBD2 matches at 9 bases. CDR3 length: 15 residues. Germline CDR1 is SGHKS and CDR2 is YYEKEE (reference sequence). Unmatched junction bases numbered 5, after V lost 0 bases and J lost 7 bases. The CDR3 here is CASSLEIAGANEQFF. The CDR3 region has the DNA TGTGCCAGCAGCTTGGAAATAGCGGGAGCAAATGAGCAGTTCTTC.

This rearrangement joins TRBV5-6 to TRBJ2-5; D remains unclear. With 0 bases removed from V and 5 bases from J, the gap between germline ends came to 14 bases. The V gene's germline CDR1 is SGHDT and CDR2 YYEEEE. CDR3 length: 15 amino acids. This CDR3 is CASSLGRGWVETQYF. CDR3 DNA: TGTGCCAGCAGCTTGGGTCGAGGTTGGGTGGAGACCCAGTACTTC.

The chain recombines TRBV7-9 with TRBJ1-1, with 8 bases fitting TRBD1. Per germline, CDR1 SEHNR and CDR2 FQNEAQ (reference sequence). The CDR3 loop spans 15 amino acids. V was pared by 5 bases and J by 5 bases, with 10 bases of the junction left unmatched. The CDR3 reads CASSEDQGAGTEAFF. DNA of the CDR3: TGTGCCAGCAGCGAAGATCAGGGGGCTGGGACTGAAGCTTTCTTT.

The chain uses TRBV7-6 and TRBJ2-7; 7 bases align to TRBD2. The CDR3 spans 14 residues. Trimming at V came to 3 bases and at J to 3 bases, leaving 5 bases not matched to a gene. Germline V lookup: CDR1 SGHVS, CDR2 FNYEAQ. The CDR3 here is CASSLGGARYEQYF. DNA of the CDR3: TGTGCCAGCAGCTTGGGAGGGGCCCGCTACGAGCAGTACTTC.

The chain joins TRBV5-6 to TRBJ1-1; D is uncertain. Trimming left V 3 bases short and J 1 base short, with 10 bases between. The CDR3 totals 14 residues. Per the germline V gene, CDR1 is SGHDT and CDR2 is YYEEEE. CDR3 DNA: TGTGCCAGCAGCTCCCCGACTGAGAACACTGAAGCTTTCTTT. Amino acids: CASSSPTENTEAFF.

J is TRBJ1-6 and V is TRBV7-2, with D unresolved. Germline V lookup: CDR1 SGHTA, CDR2 FQGNSA. Trimming pared 7 bases from V and 10 bases from J, leaving 17 bases between. The CDR3 consists of 14 residues. CDR3 loop: CASTIYLSDSPLHF. The CDR3 DNA is TGTGCCAGCACCATTTACCTAAGCGACTCACCCCTCCACTTT.

The rearrangement links TRBV7-3 to TRBJ1-4; a weak D match, TRBD1 (6 bases). The CDR3 spans 18 residues. The V and J ends lost 1 base and 8 bases respectively, with 23 bases between them. The germline gives CDR1 SGHTA, CDR2 FQGTGA. This CDR3 is CASSLIKATGLSGEKLFF. Here the CDR3 DNA reads TGTGCCAGCAGCTTAATAAAAGCCACAGGGTTGTCAGGGGAAAAACTGTTTTTT.

The chain uses TRBV18 and TRBJ2-1; 9 bases agree with TRBD2. V dropped 3 bases and J dropped 5; count of bases not matched to a gene: 14. Germline loops: CDR1 KGHSH, CDR2 LQKENI. CDR3 length: 18 residues. This CDR3 reads CASSPLPDTGLAHNEQFF. The CDR3 region has the DNA TGTGCCAGCTCACCGTTACCTGATACGGGACTAGCCCACAATGAGCAGTTCTTC.

The V gene is TRBV4-1, the J gene TRBJ2-3; D is ambiguous. Germline assignment: CDR1 MGHRA and CDR2 YSYEKL. With 1 base removed from V and 0 bases from J, the gap between germline ends came to 8 bases. The CDR3 is 15 residues long. CDR3 sequence reads: CASSQVVTSTDTQYF. The CDR3 DNA is TGCGCCAGCAGCCAAGTGGTAACTAGCACAGATACGCAGTATTTT.

The chain links TRBV9 to TRBJ2-7, with a tentative D call TRBD1 (5 bases). This CDR3 comprises 15 residues. The V end lost 0 bases, the J end lost 0 bases, and 10 bases lay between the germline ends. The germline gives CDR1 SGDLS, CDR2 YYNGEE. The DNA of the CDR3 is TGTGCCAGCAGCGTAGTACAGGCCTACTCCTACGAGCAGTACTTC. It translates to CASSVVQAYSYEQYF.

This clone was seen a single time. The genes are TRBV5-1 and TRBJ1-1; possible D gene TRBD1, 5 bases. This CDR3 comprises 12 residues. Germline-derived CDR1 and CDR2 are SGHRS and YFSETQ. Trimming took 2 bases from V and 5 from J, leaving 7 bases between them. The CDR3 sequence is CASSFSGTEAFF. The DNA of the CDR3 is TGCGCCAGCAGCTTTTCAGGGACTGAAGCTTTCTTT.

This chain joins TRBV7-3 and TRBJ2-1, with 9 bases matching TRBD2. V was pared by 0 bases and J by 0 bases, with 9 bases of the junction left unmatched. This CDR3 has 19 amino acids. Germline CDR1 and CDR2: SGHTA and FQGTGA. The CDR3: CASSLTPILAGSSYNEQFF. CDR3 coding DNA: TGTGCCAGCAGCTTAACCCCTATACTAGCGGGTAGCTCCTACAATGAGCAGTTCTTC.

The J gene is TRBJ2-1, the V gene TRBV29-1; 12 bases are a match to TRBD2. Germline CDR1 is SQVTM and CDR2 is ANQGSEA. CDR3 length: 14 residues. V dropped 8 bases and J dropped 3; count of bases not matched to a gene: 5. The CDR3 loop reads CSQTSGSLYNEQFF. CDR3 in DNA: TGCAGCCAGACTAGCGGGAGTCTCTACAATGAGCAGTTCTTC.

The chain uses TRBV10-1 and TRBJ2-1; D remains unclear. V lost 0 bases to trimming and J lost 0 bases, with 9 bases between them. Per germline, CDR1 WNHNN and CDR2 SYGVQD (reference sequence). The CDR3 sequence is 16 residues long. CDR3 sequence reads: CASSESELSSYNEQFF. The CDR3 DNA reads TGCGCCAGCAGTGAGTCGGAACTAAGCTCCTACAATGAGCAGTTCTTC.

This clone was seen only once. The chain couples TRBV6-5 to TRBJ2-5, with 9 bases identical to TRBD2. The junction had 5 bases not matched to a gene; V was cut back by 1 base and J by 5 bases. CDR1 and CDR2 (germline): MNHEY, SVGAGI. CDR3 size: 15 residues. CDR3: CASSYLRTSAETQYF. As DNA, the CDR3 is TGTGCCAGCAGTTACTTGAGGACTAGCGCGGAGACCCAGTACTTC.